A selection of T cell receptor beta chains follows, all from one sample in a study of cytomegalovirus exposure and HLA in healthy donors. Repertoires were generated with immunoSEQ multiplex PCR, while TCRdb's copy carries only in-frame clones and drops some. The sample consists of about 150,000 clones, 79% of them appearing once. The sequenced material came from PBMCs. The receptors originated from a man between 40 and 49 years old in good health and CMV-seropositive. CDR3s include the opening cysteine and the closing phenylalanine or tryptophan. The order of the fields is J gene, V gene, D gene, clone size, CDR3 DNA, CDR3 protein. The D gene is left open where the match is weak. Clone size is shown for a subset of rows, as once, few, many or a class of expanded clone.

TRBJ2-5,TRBV2,TRBD2,.,TGTGCCAGCAGTGGGACTAGCGGGAGAATAGTAGAGACCCAGTACTTC,CASSGTSGRIVETQYF
TRBJ1-2,TRBV5-1,TRBD1,.,TGCGCCAGCAGCTTGGCGGGACTAGGGACAGGGCGCGGCTACACCTTC,CASSLAGLGTGRGYTF
TRBJ2-3,TRBV11-3,TRBD2,.,TGTGCCAGCAGCTCCTGGACTAGCGGGAGCACAGATACGCAGTATTTT,CASSSWTSGSTDTQYF
TRBJ2-1,TRBV5-1,TRBD2,.,TGCGCCAGCAGCCCTGGGGGAGGGAGCTCCTACAATGAGCAGTTCTTC,CASSPGGGSSYNEQFF
TRBJ1-4,TRBV7-9,TRBD1,.,TGTGCCAGCAGCCCCCTAGGGGGCAGCAATGAAAAACTGTTTTTT,CASSPLGGSNEKLFF
TRBJ2-7,TRBV2,TRBD2,few,TGTGCCAGGGGGGGTACTAGCGGGAGCTACGAGCAGTACTTC,CARGGTSGSYEQYF
TRBJ2-7,TRBV27,TRBD1,.,TGTGCCAGCAGTCACAGGGACAGCAGGGGCGAGCAGTACTTC,CASSHRDSRGEQYF
TRBJ2-3,TRBV2,.,few,TGTGCCAGCACCCGACAGGGCACAGATACGCAGTATTTT,CASTRQGTDTQYF
TRBJ1-5,TRBV10-2,.,.,TGCGCCAGCAGTGATTTTGGCACACGCATCAATCAGCCCCAGCATTTT,CASSDFGTRINQPQHF
TRBJ1-1,TRBV30,TRBD1,.,TGTGCCTGGAGTAGACAGGGGGACACTGAAGCTTTCTTT,CAWSRQGDTEAFF
TRBJ2-2,TRBV6-5,.,.,TGTGCCAGCAGTTACTCGATGGGGCAAAACACCGGGGAGCTGTTTTTT,CASSYSMGQNTGELFF
TRBJ1-2,TRBV28,.,.,TGTGCCAGCAGTTGGACTGCGGGGAGGTATGGCTACACCTTC,CASSWTAGRYGYTF
TRBJ2-1,TRBV15,TRBD1,few,TGTGCCACCAGTAGGACAGGGTCTTACAATGAGCAGTTCTTC,CATSRTGSYNEQFF
TRBJ2-4,TRBV7-9,TRBD2,once,TGTGCCGGCAGCTCTATCGACGGCGGGGGGGGTAACATTCAGTACTTC,CAGSSIDGGGGNIQYF
TRBJ2-7,TRBV18,TRBD1,.,TGTGCCAGCTCACCGTACCGGGACAGGATCTACGAGCAGTACTTC,CASSPYRDRIYEQYF
TRBJ1-2,TRBV6-5,.,.,TGTGCCAGCAGTTACTCGGCCATAAACTATGGCTACACCTTC,CASSYSAINYGYTF
TRBJ1-3,TRBV13,TRBD1,.,TGTGCCAGCAGCTTAGGCGGGACAGGGGCTGGAAACACCATATATTTT,CASSLGGTGAGNTIYF
TRBJ1-3,TRBV7-2,.,.,TGTGCCAGCAGCTTGCTCCGCGGGGGCGGAAACACCATATATTTT,CASSLLRGGGNTIYF
TRBJ1-5,TRBV27,TRBD1,.,TGTGCCAGCAGCCTGACCCCGGGACAGGGTCGCAATCAGCCCCAGCATTTT,CASSLTPGQGRNQPQHF
TRBJ1-1,TRBV5-6,.,.,TGTGCCAGCAGCCAGGCCCCGGGGTGGGGGGAGATAGCTGAAGCTTTCTTT,CASSQAPGWGEIAEAFF
TRBJ1-3,TRBV29-1,TRBD1,.,TGCAGCGTCCAAGGACAGGGCGGTGGAAACACCATATATTTT,CSVQGQGGGNTIYF
TRBJ2-7,TRBV5-1,.,few,TGCGCCAGCAGCTCCGACGACTACCCCTACGAGCAGTACTTC,CASSSDDYPYEQYF
TRBJ2-1,TRBV7-3,TRBD2,.,TGTGCCAGCAGCCCCATAGCGGGAGCTTACAATGAGCAGTTCTTC,CASSPIAGAYNEQFF
TRBJ2-3,TRBV19,.,.,TGTGCCAGTAGAACTTTGGGAACAGGGATCCAAAGCACAGATACGCAGTATTTT,CASRTLGTGIQSTDTQYF
TRBJ2-7,TRBV9,TRBD2,.,TGTGCCAGCAGCGCTAGCGGGGGCGAGCAGTACTTC,CASSASGGEQYF
TRBJ2-3,TRBV4-1,TRBD2,.,TGCGCCAGCAGCCAAGAGCTCGGACTAGCGGGAGGGCCAACGGGAGATACGCAGTATTTT,CASSQELGLAGGPTGDTQYF
TRBJ2-5,TRBV28,TRBD1,.,TGTGCCAGCAGTTTATGGACAGGGAACGGGGAGACCCAGTACTTC,CASSLWTGNGETQYF
TRBJ2-7,TRBV5-4,TRBD2,.,TGTGCCAGCAGCTCATACGCTAGCGGGGCCTCCTACGAGCAGTACTTC,CASSSYASGASYEQYF
TRBJ2-3,TRBV11-3,.,.,TGTGCCAGCAGCCCGCGGCCCACAGATACGCAGTATTTT,CASSPRPTDTQYF
TRBJ2-2,TRBV18,TRBD1,.,TGTGCCAGCTCCAGTTCGGGACAGGACACCGGGGAGCTGTTTTTT,CASSSSGQDTGELFF
TRBJ1-1,TRBV13,.,.,TGTGCCAGCAGCCGGGAAAACAGGGATGCTGAAGCTTTCTTT,CASSRENRDAEAFF
TRBJ1-6,TRBV28,.,few,TGTGCCACCTCGGGAGACAGCGCGAATTCACCCCTCCACTTT,CATSGDSANSPLHF
TRBJ2-7,TRBV11-2,TRBD2,.,TGTGCCAGCAGCTCGTCTAGCGGTTACTCCTACGAGCAGTACTTC,CASSSSSGYSYEQYF
TRBJ1-4,TRBV11-2,TRBD1,.,TGTGCCAGCAGCTTAGGGGGACAGGGGAATGAAAAACTGTTTTTT,CASSLGGQGNEKLFF
TRBJ1-2,TRBV19,.,.,TGTGCCAGTAAGGCCCTGACCAGCCGGGGAGTAGGCTACACCTTC,CASKALTSRGVGYTF
TRBJ2-1,TRBV10-3,.,once,TGTGCCATCAGTAGAGGGAATGAGCAGTTCTTC,CAISRGNEQFF
TRBJ2-5,TRBV4-1,TRBD2,.,TGCGCCAGCAGCCATGTCCATGGGGGGGAGGGCGGGCAGACCCAGTACTTC,CASSHVHGGEGGQTQYF
TRBJ2-7,TRBV14,TRBD1,few,TGTGCCAGCGGGCTAACCGGGACAGCCTCCTACGAGCAGTACTTC,CASGLTGTASYEQYF
TRBJ2-7,TRBV5-1,.,.,TGCGCCAGCAGCTTGGAAGGGGCTCACGAGCAGTACTTC,CASSLEGAHEQYF
TRBJ2-7,TRBV10-3,TRBD2,few,TGTGCCATCAGTGAGCTAGCGGGAGTAACCGAGCAGTACTTC,CAISELAGVTEQYF
TRBJ1-2,TRBV27,TRBD1,.,TGTGCCAGCGGCCTACAGGGGGCAGATGGCTACACCTTC,CASGLQGADGYTF
TRBJ2-7,TRBV5-1,.,.,TGCGCCAGCAGCTTCTCCACTTCCATCGAGCAGTACTTC,CASSFSTSIEQYF
TRBJ2-7,TRBV9,TRBD1,.,TGTGCCAGCAGCTACGGACAGGGGAGCTCCTACGAGCAGTACTTC,CASSYGQGSSYEQYF
TRBJ1-2,TRBV11-2,TRBD1,.,TGTGCCAGCAGCATAGGACAGGACTATGGCTACACCTTC,CASSIGQDYGYTF
TRBJ2-6,TRBV2,TRBD1,.,TGTGCCAGCAGCCTGATGGGACAGGGGGTCTCTGGGGCCAACGTCCTGACTTTC,CASSLMGQGVSGANVLTF
TRBJ1-3,TRBV9,.,.,TGTGCCAGCAGCGTAGCGACAGCTGGAAACACCATATATTTT,CASSVATAGNTIYF
TRBJ1-6,TRBV9,TRBD1,.,TGTGCCAGCAGCGAAGGACAGGGGACCTATAATTCACCCCTCCACTTT,CASSEGQGTYNSPLHF
TRBJ1-2,TRBV11-2,.,.,TGTGCCAGCAGACAGAGACAAGACCGTAACTATGGCTACACCTTC,CASRQRQDRNYGYTF
TRBJ2-1,TRBV12-2,.,.,TGTGCAAGTCGCTTAGTGACTAGCGGGAGCAATGAGCAGTTCTTC,CASRLVTSGSNEQFF
TRBJ2-3,TRBV7-2,TRBD2,.,TGTGCCAGCAGCTTAGCGCTACTAGCGGGATCTTCAGATACGCAGTATTTT,CASSLALLAGSSDTQYF
TRBJ1-2,TRBV19,TRBD1,.,TGTGCCAGTAGTATCCGGACAGGGATTTATGGCTACACCTTC,CASSIRTGIYGYTF
TRBJ1-2,TRBV10-2,.,.,TGCGCCAGCAGTGACCCCCTGGACGGGAGTAACTATGGCTACACCTTC,CASSDPLDGSNYGYTF
TRBJ1-5,TRBV4-1,.,.,TGCGCCAGCAGCCAAATCGTCAGGGCCGGCAATCAGCCCCAGCATTTT,CASSQIVRAGNQPQHF
TRBJ2-3,TRBV10-3,TRBD2,.,TGTGCCATCACCCTGACTAGCGGGAGGGCCGTCGATACGCAGTATTTT,CAITLTSGRAVDTQYF
TRBJ1-3,TRBV11-2,.,.,TGTGCCAGCAGCTTCAGGGACTCTCTGACCACCATATATTTT,CASSFRDSLTTIYF
TRBJ1-5,TRBV18,TRBD1,.,TGTGCCAGCTCAGCCTCCGGGACAGGGGGCAATCAGCCCCAGCATTTT,CASSASGTGGNQPQHF
TRBJ1-1,TRBV6-4,TRBD1,.,TGTGCCAGCAGCAGGGGGCTGAACACTGAAGCTTTCTTT,CASSRGLNTEAFF
TRBJ1-5,TRBV4-1,TRBD1,.,TGCGCCAGCAGCCGATCAGACAGGGGGCTTTATCAGCCCCAGCATTTT,CASSRSDRGLYQPQHF
TRBJ2-4,TRBV2,TRBD1,.,TGTGCCACAGGACAGGGGAAAAACATTCAGTACTTC,CATGQGKNIQYF